This T cell receptor (beta chain) was sequenced for a study of T cell responses to AZD1222 COVID-19 vaccine. The germline V gene has CDR1 SGDLS and CDR2 YYNGEE. CDR3 length equals 16 residues. Trimming at V came to 4 bases and at J to 4 bases, leaving 6 bases not matched to a gene. A word on this clone: What it binds is unknown.

Measured with immunoSEQ multiplex PCR; TCRdb has only the in-frame clones, and not every one. The sample has about 110,000 clones, around 88% seen once. Study observations and caveats: Clonal diversity may have been underestimated in mostly white British donors.

The V and J genes are TRBV9 and TRBJ2-3, with TRBD2 identical over 13 bases. The sample here was peripheral blood, taken on day 0 of AZD1222 vaccination. This clonotype was obtained from an adult in good health. DNA for the CDR3: TGTGCCAGCAGCACGACTAGCGGGGGGAGAGCAGATACGCAGTATTTT. Protein product: CASSTTSGGRADTQYF.